Listed here is a single T cell receptor (beta chain). Antigen unknown. The data stem from a study of T cells after yellow fever vaccination. Study overall: Preparation of the low-cell-number fractions used SMART-Seq v4 Ultra Low Input.

Points from the study as a whole: Researchers noted that a small share of clonotypes showed up in both CD4 and CD8 compartments. FACS-sorted repertoires could harbor abundant contaminating bulk-population clonotypes.

MiXCR was run by TCRdb on the 5' RACE reads, yielding one entry per CDR3 protein. The sample consists of roughly 320,000 distinct CDR3 sequences, roughly 10% of them appearing once. The germline CDR1 and CDR2 sequences are LNHNV and YYDKDF (reference sequence). The CDR3 has 13 residues. V dropped 6 bases and J dropped 3; count of bases not matched to a gene: 0. Sequencing was performed on CD4+ T cells sorted from PBMCs, taken 45 days after the yellow fever booster vaccination. This rearrangement joins TRBV15 to TRBJ2-5; TRBD2 aligns across 11 bases. This TCR came from a young man who received the YFV17D yellow fever vaccine. The CDR3 protein is CATRLAGEETQYF. DNA for the CDR3: TGTGCCACCAGACTAGCGGGGGAAGAGACCCAGTACTTC. The full variable domain, completed using reference TRBV15 and TRBJ2-5, is DAMVIQNPRYQVTQFGKPVTLSCSQTLNHNVMYWYQQKSSQAPKLLFHYYDKDFNNEADTPDNFQSRRPNTSFCFLDIRSPGLGDTAMYLCATRLAGEETQYFGPGTRLLVL.